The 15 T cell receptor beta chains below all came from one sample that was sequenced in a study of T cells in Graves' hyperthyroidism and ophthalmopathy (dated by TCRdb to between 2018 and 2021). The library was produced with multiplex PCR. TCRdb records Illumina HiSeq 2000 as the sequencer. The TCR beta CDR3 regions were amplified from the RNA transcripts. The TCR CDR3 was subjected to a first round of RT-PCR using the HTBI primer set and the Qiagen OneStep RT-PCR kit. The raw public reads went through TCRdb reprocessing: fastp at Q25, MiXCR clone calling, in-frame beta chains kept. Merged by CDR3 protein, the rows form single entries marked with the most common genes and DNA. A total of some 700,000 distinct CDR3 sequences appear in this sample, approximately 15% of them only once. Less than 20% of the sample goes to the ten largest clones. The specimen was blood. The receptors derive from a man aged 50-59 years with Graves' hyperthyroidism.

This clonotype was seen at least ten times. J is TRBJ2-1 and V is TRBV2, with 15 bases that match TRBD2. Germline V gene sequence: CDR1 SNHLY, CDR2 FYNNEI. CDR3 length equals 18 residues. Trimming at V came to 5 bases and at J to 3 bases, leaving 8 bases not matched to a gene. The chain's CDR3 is CASSSGLAGGPGYNEQFF. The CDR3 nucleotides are TGTGCCAGCAGTTCCGGACTAGCGGGAGGGCCTGGCTACAATGAGCAGTTCTTC.

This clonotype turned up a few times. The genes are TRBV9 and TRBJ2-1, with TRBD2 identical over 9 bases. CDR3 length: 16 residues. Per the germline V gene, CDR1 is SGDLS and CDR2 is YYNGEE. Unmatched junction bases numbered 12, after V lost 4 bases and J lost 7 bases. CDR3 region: CASSPRGAGGQNEQFF. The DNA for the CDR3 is TGTGCCAGCAGCCCCAGAGGGGCGGGAGGGCAGAATGAGCAGTTCTTC. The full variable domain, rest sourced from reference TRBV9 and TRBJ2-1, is DSGVTQTPKHLITATGQRVTLRCSPRSGDLSVYWYQQSLDQGLQFLIQYYNGEERAKGNILERFSAQQFPDLHSELNLSSLELGDSALYFCASSPRGAGGQNEQFFGPGTRLTVL.

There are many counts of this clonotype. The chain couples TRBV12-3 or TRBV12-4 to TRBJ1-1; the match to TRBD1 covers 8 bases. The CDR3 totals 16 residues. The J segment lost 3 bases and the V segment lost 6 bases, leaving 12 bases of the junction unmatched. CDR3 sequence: CASSHLGQGIYTEAFF. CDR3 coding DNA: TGTGCCAGCAGCCACTTAGGACAGGGAATTTACACTGAAGCTTTCTTT.

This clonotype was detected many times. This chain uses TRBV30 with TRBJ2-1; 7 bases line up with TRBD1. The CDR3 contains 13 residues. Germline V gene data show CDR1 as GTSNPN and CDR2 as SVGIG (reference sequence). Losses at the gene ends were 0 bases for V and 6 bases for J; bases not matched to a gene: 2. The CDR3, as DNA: TGTGCCTGGAGTGTATACAGGGGCAATGAGCAGTTCTTC. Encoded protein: CAWSVYRGNEQFF.

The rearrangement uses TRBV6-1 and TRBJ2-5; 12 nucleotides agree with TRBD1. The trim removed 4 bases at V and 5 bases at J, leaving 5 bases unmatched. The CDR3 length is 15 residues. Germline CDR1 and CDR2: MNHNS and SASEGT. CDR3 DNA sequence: TGTGCCAGCAGTGCTGGGACAGGGGGCGGGGAGACCCAGTACTTC. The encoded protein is CASSAGTGGGETQYF.

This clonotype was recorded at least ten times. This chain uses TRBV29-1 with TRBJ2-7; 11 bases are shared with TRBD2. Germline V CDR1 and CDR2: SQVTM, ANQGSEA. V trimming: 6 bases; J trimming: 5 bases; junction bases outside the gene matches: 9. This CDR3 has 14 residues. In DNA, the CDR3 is TGCAGCGTGGCAACTAGCGGGAGATTCAACGAGCAGTACTTC. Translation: CSVATSGRFNEQYF.

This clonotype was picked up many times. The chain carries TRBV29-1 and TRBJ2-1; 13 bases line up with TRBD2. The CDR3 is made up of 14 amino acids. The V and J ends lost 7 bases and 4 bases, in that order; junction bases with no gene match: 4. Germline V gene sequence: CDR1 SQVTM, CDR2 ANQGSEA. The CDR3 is CSERTSGRYNEQFF. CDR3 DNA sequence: TGCAGCGAAAGGACTAGCGGGAGATACAATGAGCAGTTCTTC.

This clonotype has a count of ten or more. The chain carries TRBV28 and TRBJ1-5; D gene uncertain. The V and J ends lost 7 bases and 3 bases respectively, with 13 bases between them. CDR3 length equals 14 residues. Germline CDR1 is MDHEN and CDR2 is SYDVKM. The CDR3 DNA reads TGTGCCAGCACTCCTACACAGTTCAATCAGCCCCAGCATTTT. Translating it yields CASTPTQFNQPQHF. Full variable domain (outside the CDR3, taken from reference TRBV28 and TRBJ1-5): DVKVTQSSRYLVKRTGEKVFLECVQDMDHENMFWYRQDPGLGLRLIYFSYDVKMKEKGDIPEGYSVSREKKERFSLILESASTNQTSMYLCASTPTQFNQPQHFGDGTRLSIL.

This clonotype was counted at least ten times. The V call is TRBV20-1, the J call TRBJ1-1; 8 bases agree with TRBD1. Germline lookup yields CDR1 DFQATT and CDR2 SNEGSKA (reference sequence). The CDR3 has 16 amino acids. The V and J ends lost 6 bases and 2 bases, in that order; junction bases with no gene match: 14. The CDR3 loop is CSANSPGRGQNTEAFF. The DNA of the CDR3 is TGCAGTGCAAACTCCCCGGGCAGGGGGCAAAACACTGAAGCTTTCTTT.

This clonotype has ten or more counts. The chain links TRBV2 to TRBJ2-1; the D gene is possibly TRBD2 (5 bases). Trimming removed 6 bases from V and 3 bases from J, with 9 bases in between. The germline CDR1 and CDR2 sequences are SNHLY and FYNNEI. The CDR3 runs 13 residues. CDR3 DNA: TGTGCCAGCAGGGCCGGGATCTACAATGAGCAGTTCTTC. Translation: CASRAGIYNEQFF.

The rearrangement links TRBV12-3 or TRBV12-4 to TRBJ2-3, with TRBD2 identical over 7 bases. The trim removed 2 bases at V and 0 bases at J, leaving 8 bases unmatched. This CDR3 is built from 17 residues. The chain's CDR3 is CASSLWGGGTSTDTQYF. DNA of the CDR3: TGTGCCAGCAGTTTATGGGGCGGGGGTACTAGCACAGATACGCAGTATTTT.

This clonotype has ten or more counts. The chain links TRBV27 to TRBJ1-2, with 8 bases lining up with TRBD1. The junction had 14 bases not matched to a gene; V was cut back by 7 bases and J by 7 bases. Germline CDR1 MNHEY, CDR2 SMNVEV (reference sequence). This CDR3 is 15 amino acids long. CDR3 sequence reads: CASNSVGQGKSGYTF. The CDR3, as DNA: TGTGCCAGCAATTCCGTAGGACAGGGTAAAAGTGGCTACACCTTC.

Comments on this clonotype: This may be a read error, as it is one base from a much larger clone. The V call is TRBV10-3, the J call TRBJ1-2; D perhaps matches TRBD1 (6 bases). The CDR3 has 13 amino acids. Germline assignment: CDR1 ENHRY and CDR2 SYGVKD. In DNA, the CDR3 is TGTGGCATCACATCAGGGGTGGACTATGGCTACACCTTC. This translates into CGITSGVDYGYTF.

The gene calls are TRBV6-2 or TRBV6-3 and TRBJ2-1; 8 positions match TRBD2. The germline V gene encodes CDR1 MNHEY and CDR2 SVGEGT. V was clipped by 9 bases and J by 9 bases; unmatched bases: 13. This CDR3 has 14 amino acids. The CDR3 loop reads CASHRGGAGGEQFF. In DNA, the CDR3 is TGTGCCAGTCACCGGGGGGGGGCTGGGGGTGAGCAGTTCTTC.

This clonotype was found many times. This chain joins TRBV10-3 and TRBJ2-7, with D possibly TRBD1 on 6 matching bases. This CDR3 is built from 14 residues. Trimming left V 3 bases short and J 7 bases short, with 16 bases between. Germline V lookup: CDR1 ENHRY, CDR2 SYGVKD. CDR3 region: CAISEDRTRKEQYF. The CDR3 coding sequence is TGTGCCATCAGTGAAGACAGGACACGGAAAGAGCAGTACTTC.